This passage covers 25 T cell receptor beta chains from one sample sequenced in a study of blood T cells in healthy people across ages (dated by TCRdb to the mid-2010s). Library creation used 5' RACE. The instrument given in TCRdb is Illumina HiSeq 2500. A second 7 to 11 cycle PCR used a sample-barcoded 5' primer and a J-beta primer mix. TCRdb ran its own pipeline on the public reads, namely fastp trimming at Q25 and MiXCR clone calling, and kept in-frame beta chains. Rows with a matching CDR3 protein are joined into one entry that keeps the most common DNA and genes. In all, the sample holds hundreds of thousands of distinct CDR3 sequences, and around 28% of those were seen once. Roughly 17% of the sample is held by the ten biggest clonotypes. Sample: blood. These receptors were collected from an elderly woman in good health.

As to this clonotype: Just one base apart from a much larger clone, this may be a read error. The chain recombines TRBV5-1 with TRBJ2-5; 12 positions agree with TRBD2. V shed 0 bases, J shed 11 bases, and the junction held 11 bases outside the gene matches. CDR3 size: 16 residues. In germline, CDR1 is SGHRS, CDR2 YFSETQ. The CDR3 is CASSLASGGVMNEQYF. The DNA of the CDR3 is TGCGCCAGCAGCTTGGCTAGCGGGGGGGTCATGAATGAGCAGTACTTC. The full variable domain, with the rest looked up from reference TRBV5-1 and TRBJ2-5, is KAGVTQTPRYLIKTRGQQVTLSCSPISGHRSVSWYQQTPGQGLQFLFEYFSETQRNKGNFPGRFSGRQFSNSRSEMNVSTLELGDSALYLCASSLASGGVMNEQYFGPGTRLLVL.

The chain recombines TRBV27 with TRBJ1-2; 8 bases are shared with TRBD1. The CDR3 has 14 amino acids. The J segment lost 8 bases and the V segment lost 5 bases, leaving 10 bases of the junction unmatched. Germline V gene sequence: CDR1 MNHEY, CDR2 SMNVEV (reference sequence). As DNA, the CDR3 is TGTGCCAGCAGTCCCTACGACAGGGGCGGAGGCTACACCTTC. Its protein product is CASSPYDRGGGYTF.

This clonotype was seen many times. The chain couples TRBV24-1 to TRBJ2-1; 9 positions agree with TRBD1. The CDR3 spans 16 residues. J lost 8 bases, V lost 5 bases, and 12 bases had no gene match. Per the germline V gene, CDR1 is KGHDR and CDR2 is SFDVKD. The CDR3 sequence: CATSGGQGHLLDEQFF. CDR3 DNA: TGTGCCACCAGTGGGGGACAGGGACACCTTTTGGATGAGCAGTTCTTC.

In this sample, this clonotype turned up many times. V gene TRBV6-2 or TRBV6-3 combines with J gene TRBJ2-1, with D tentatively TRBD1 or TRBD2 (5 bases each). In germline, CDR1 is MNHEY, CDR2 SVGEGT. V shed 0 bases and J shed 0 bases, with 9 bases lying between them. The CDR3 is made up of 16 amino acids. CDR3 region: CASSYSRGLSYNEQFF. The CDR3 DNA reads TGTGCCAGCAGTTACTCTCGGGGCCTCTCCTACAATGAGCAGTTCTTC.

V gene TRBV9 combines with J gene TRBJ1-5, with no clear D. V was pared by 3 bases and J by 0 bases, with 7 bases between. In germline, CDR1 is SGDLS, CDR2 YYNGEE. CDR3 length equals 14 residues. The CDR3 reads CASSDGYSNQPQHF. The CDR3 DNA reads as TGTGCCAGCAGCGACGGATATAGCAATCAGCCCCAGCATTTT.

As regards this clonotype: This sequence may be a read error, since a much larger clone differs from it by one base. The rearrangement uses TRBV12-3 or TRBV12-4 and TRBJ1-1; D possibly corresponds to TRBD1 (6 bases). The CDR3 sequence is 13 residues long. CDR3 region: CTSSPGQNTEAFF. The CDR3 region has the DNA TGTACCAGCAGTCCGGGACAGAACACTGAAGCTTTCTTT.

This clonotype was observed many times. The rearrangement uses TRBV7-2 and TRBJ2-4; TRBD2 agrees at 7 bases. The V gene end was trimmed by 2 bases and the J gene end by 1 base; junction bases not matched to a gene: 8. The germline V gene has CDR1 SGHTA and CDR2 FQGNSA. CDR3 size: 17 residues. CDR3 nucleotides: TGTGCCAGCAGCTTATCCGGCGGGAGTAGGGCCAAAAACATTCAGTACTTC. This codes for CASSLSGGSRAKNIQYF.

About this clonotype: This may stem from a read error, because a much larger clone lies one nucleotide away. The chain combines TRBV6-5 with TRBJ2-7; a possible D gene is TRBD2 (6 bases). The germline CDR1 and CDR2 sequences are MNHEY and SVGAGI. Trimming removed 0 bases from V and 7 bases from J, with 16 bases in between. The CDR3 consists of 15 residues. The DNA for the CDR3 is TGTGCCAGCAGTTACTCGGGGGGAGTTTACAATGAGCAGTACTTC. It is translated as CASSYSGGVYNEQYF.

In the case of this clonotype: A single base separates this from a much larger clone, so it may be a read error. The genes are TRBV20-1 and TRBJ2-5; tentative D call: TRBD2 (6 bases). CDR1 is DFQATT, CDR2 SNEGSKA, per germline (reference sequence). This CDR3 has 13 amino acids. CDR3 coding DNA: TGCAGTGCTAGGGGGACTTCTGTGGGGACCCTGTACTTC. It is translated as CSARGTSVGTLYF.

Ten or more counts support this clonotype. The CDR3 here is CASSRLAGGQNEQFF. The CDR3 DNA reads TGTGCCAGCAGTCGACTAGCGGGGGGCCAGAATGAGCAGTTCTTC. The J gene is TRBJ2-1, the V gene TRBV6-2 or TRBV6-3, with 13 bases lining up with TRBD2. CDR1 is MNHEY and CDR2 is SVGEGT in the germline V gene. The CDR3 runs to 15 residues. The junction had 5 bases not matched to a gene; V was cut back by 5 bases and J by 7 bases.

This chain uses TRBV10-3 with TRBJ2-1; 8 bases agree with TRBD1. The length of the CDR3 is 13 residues. After removal of 6 bases from V and 5 bases from J, the junction contained 3 bases not matched to a gene. In germline, CDR1 is ENHRY, CDR2 SYGVKD. The CDR3: CAIRTGVDNEQFF. Here the CDR3 DNA reads TGTGCCATCAGGACAGGGGTTGACAATGAGCAGTTCTTC.

In this sample, this clonotype turned up a few times. Since a much larger clone is just one base distant, this may be a read error. As DNA, the CDR3 is TGCGCCAGCAGCACCTCAATGGCCTCTCCCCCCTACGAGCAGTGCTTC. This codes for CASSTSMASPPYEQCF. The rearrangement links TRBV5-1 to TRBJ2-7; no reliable D call. The CDR3 runs 16 residues. CDR1 SGHRS and CDR2 YFSETQ come from the germline V gene.

The sample holds many counts of this clonotype. This chain connects TRBV29-1 to TRBJ2-5; 7 bases are a match to TRBD2. J gave up 3 bases and V 4 bases, and 8 bases lay outside the gene matches. The CDR3 sequence is 14 residues long. The germline CDR1 and CDR2 sequences are SQVTM and ANQGSEA. The CDR3: CSVVGVGGKETQYF. CDR3 DNA: TGCAGCGTTGTGGGGGTCGGGGGGAAAGAGACCCAGTACTTC.

The J gene is TRBJ1-5, the V gene TRBV12-3 or TRBV12-4, with TRBD1 identical over 7 bases. Unmatched junction bases numbered 7, after V lost 6 bases and J lost 5 bases. The CDR3 is 14 residues long. Here the CDR3 reads CASSDRVSDQPQHF. The CDR3 DNA reads as TGTGCCAGCAGCGACAGGGTGAGCGATCAGCCCCAGCATTTT.

Concerning this clonotype: Since a much larger clone is just one base distant, this may be a read error. This chain connects TRBV20-1 to TRBJ2-1, with D perhaps matching TRBD2 (7 bases). Judging by the DNA end, TRBJ2-7 fits better; the J call may be wrong. Germline V gives CDR1 DFQATT, CDR2 SNEGSKA (reference sequence). The CDR3 is 15 amino acids. The CDR3 region is CSARRGASAYNEQYF. The CDR3 nucleotides read TGCAGTGCTAGACGGGGGGCCTCGGCATACAATGAGCAGTACTTC.

The V and J genes are TRBV9 and TRBJ2-2, with 9 bases aligning to TRBD1. This CDR3 region has 17 residues. Per germline, CDR1 SGDLS and CDR2 YYNGEE. Trimming took 0 bases from V and 4 from J; bases not matched to a gene: 7. The CDR3 bases are TGTGCCAGCAGCGTAGCAAGTGGGGGACAGGGCACCGGGGAGCTGTTTTTT. Protein sequence: CASSVASGGQGTGELFF.

This sequence joins TRBV12-3 or TRBV12-4 and TRBJ2-3, with a possible D match to TRBD2 (5 bases). Trimming pared 8 bases from V and 2 bases from J, leaving 20 bases between. The CDR3 consists of 16 residues. The CDR3 DNA reads TGTGCCAGCCCCAGCGGTAGGGCAGGATACACAGATACGCAGTATTTT. Amino acids: CASPSGRAGYTDTQYF.

The chain employs TRBV20-1 and TRBJ2-5; no firm D call. Germline V gives CDR1 DFQATT, CDR2 SNEGSKA (reference sequence). V lost 4 bases and J 2 bases, leaving 14 bases between the germline ends. This CDR3 contains 14 residues. The CDR3 here is CSANPTDGQETQYF. Written as DNA, the CDR3 is TGCAGTGCTAACCCCACCGACGGGCAAGAGACCCAGTACTTC.

Points on this clonotype: This may arise from a read error, as a much more abundant clone is one base away. The rearrangement links TRBV28 to TRBJ2-1; D may match TRBD1 or TRBD2 (5 bases each). CDR3 length: 16 residues. CDR1 is MDHEN, CDR2 SYDVKM, per germline. In DNA form, the CDR3 reads TGTGCCAGCAGTTCGGGGCAGCGGAGAACCTACAATGGGCAGTTCTTC. It specifies CASSSGQRRTYNGQFF.

The J gene is TRBJ2-3, the V gene TRBV4-1, with 11 bases aligning to TRBD2. V was pared by 0 bases and J by 1 base, with 3 bases of the junction left unmatched. CDR3 length: 17 residues. From germline, CDR1 is MGHRA and CDR2 YSYEKL. Here the CDR3 reads CASSQDLLAGGTDTQYF. CDR3 bases: TGCGCCAGCAGCCAAGACCTACTAGCGGGAGGCACAGATACGCAGTATTTT.

At least ten counts were recorded for this clonotype. This rearrangement joins TRBV12-3 or TRBV12-4 to TRBJ1-5; D possibly corresponds to TRBD1 (6 bases). Trimming shortened V by 2 bases and J by 6 bases, and 14 bases separated the two germline ends. There are 15 residues in the CDR3. The CDR3 is CASSLRGAGSQPQHF. DNA of the CDR3: TGTGCCAGCAGTTTAAGGGGGGCGGGGAGTCAGCCCCAGCATTTT.

This clonotype has a count of ten or more. The V call is TRBV3-1, the J call TRBJ1-2, with 9 positions matching TRBD1. V trimming: 5 bases; J trimming: 8 bases; junction bases outside the gene matches: 0. The CDR3 runs 11 residues. CDR1 LGHDT and CDR2 YNNKEL come from the germline V gene (reference sequence). The CDR3 loop reads CASSTGGGYTF. CDR3 in DNA: TGTGCCAGCAGCACAGGGGGCGGCTACACCTTC.

V is TRBV20-1 and J is TRBJ2-7; 7 bases fit TRBD1. The assigned J gene may be wrong: the sequence end matches TRBJ2-4 better. The CDR3 spans 14 residues. From germline, CDR1 is DFQATT and CDR2 SNEGSKA (reference sequence). DNA for the CDR3: TGCAGTGCTAGAGGGGAGAGCACAGGGGACATTCAGTACTTC. This codes for CSARGESTGDIQYF.

With respect to this clonotype: A single base separates this from a much larger clone, so it may be a read error. The rearrangement joins TRBV7-2 to TRBJ2-3; 7 bases agree with TRBD1. Trimming took 5 bases from V and 4 from J; bases not matched to a gene: 9. This CDR3 has 15 residues. Germline-derived CDR1 and CDR2 are SGHTA and FQGNSA. DNA for the CDR3: TGTGCCAGCAGCCCCCGGGACAGACACGCAGATACGCAGTATTTT. It specifies CASSPRDRHADTQYF.

A single count supports this clonotype. The chain carries TRBV6-2 or TRBV6-3 and TRBJ2-6; 10 bases align to TRBD1. This CDR3 is 23 amino acids long. V shed 7 bases, J shed 2 bases, and the junction held 26 bases outside the gene matches. The germline V gene has CDR1 MNHEY and CDR2 SVGEGT. CDR3 DNA sequence: TGTGCCAGCACAAACTTCCTCCGGGACAGGGGAGAACTCGACTTAACTGGGGCCAACGTCCTGACTTTC. Translating gives CASTNFLRDRGELDLTGANVLTF.